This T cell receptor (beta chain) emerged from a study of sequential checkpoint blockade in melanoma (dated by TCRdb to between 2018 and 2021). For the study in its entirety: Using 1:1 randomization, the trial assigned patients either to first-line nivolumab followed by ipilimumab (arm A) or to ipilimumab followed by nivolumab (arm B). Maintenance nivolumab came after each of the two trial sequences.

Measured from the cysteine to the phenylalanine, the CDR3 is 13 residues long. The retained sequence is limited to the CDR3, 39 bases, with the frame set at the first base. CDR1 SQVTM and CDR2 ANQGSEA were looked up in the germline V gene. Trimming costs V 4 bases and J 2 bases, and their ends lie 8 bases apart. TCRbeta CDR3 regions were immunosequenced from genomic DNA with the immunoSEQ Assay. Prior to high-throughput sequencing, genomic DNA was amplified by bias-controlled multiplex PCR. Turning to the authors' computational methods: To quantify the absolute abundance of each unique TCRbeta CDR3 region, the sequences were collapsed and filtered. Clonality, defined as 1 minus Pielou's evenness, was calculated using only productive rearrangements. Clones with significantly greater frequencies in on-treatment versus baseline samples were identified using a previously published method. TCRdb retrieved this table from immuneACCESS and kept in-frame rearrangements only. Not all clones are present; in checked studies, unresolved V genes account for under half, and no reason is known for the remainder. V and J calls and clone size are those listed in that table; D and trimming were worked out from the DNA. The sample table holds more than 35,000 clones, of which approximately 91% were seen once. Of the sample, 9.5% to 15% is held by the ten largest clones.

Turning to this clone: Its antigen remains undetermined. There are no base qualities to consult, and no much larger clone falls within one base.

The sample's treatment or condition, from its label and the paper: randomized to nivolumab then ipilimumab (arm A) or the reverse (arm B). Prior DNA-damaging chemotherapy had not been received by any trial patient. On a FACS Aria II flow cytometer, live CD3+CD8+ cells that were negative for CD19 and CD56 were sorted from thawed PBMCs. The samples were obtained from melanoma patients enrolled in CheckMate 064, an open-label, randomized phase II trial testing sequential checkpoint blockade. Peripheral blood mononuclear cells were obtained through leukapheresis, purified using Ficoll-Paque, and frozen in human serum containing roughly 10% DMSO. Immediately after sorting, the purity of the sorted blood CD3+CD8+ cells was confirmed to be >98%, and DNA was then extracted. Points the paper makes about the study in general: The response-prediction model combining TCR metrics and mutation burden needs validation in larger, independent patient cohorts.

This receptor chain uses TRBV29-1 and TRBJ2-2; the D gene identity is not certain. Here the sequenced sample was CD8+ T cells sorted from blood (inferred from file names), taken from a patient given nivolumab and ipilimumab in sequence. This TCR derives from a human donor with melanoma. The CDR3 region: CSVAVPNTGELFF. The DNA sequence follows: TGCAGCGTTGCTGTCCCCAACACCGGGGAGCTGTTTTTT.